This TCR beta chain was profiled in a study of CD8 T cells in ankylosing spondylitis. Study findings and constraints: Blood from ankylosing spondylitis patients appeared to carry a characteristic roughly eight-variant TCR beta motif.

The CDR3 consists of 11 residues. Germline V gives CDR1 SEHNR, CDR2 FQNEAQ (reference sequence). V lost 5 bases to trimming and J lost 9 bases, with 8 bases between them. TCRdb processed the 5' RACE reads anew with MiXCR; each CDR3 protein has one entry. This table holds a few hundred thousand distinct CDR3 sequences, roughly 10% found once. This clonotype was observed at least ten times. No antigen is known for it. Sequenced material: blood, either unsorted or a sorted T cell fraction (not recorded which). The sequence derives from a male donor with ankylosing spondylitis or in good health (not recorded which). The chain uses TRBV7-9 and TRBJ2-1, with D unclear. The DNA of the CDR3 is TGTGCCAGCAGCCCCATGGGTGAGCAGTTCTTC. Residues: CASSPMGEQFF.